Listed below are T cell receptor beta chains from one sample, sequenced in a study of blood T cell repertoires in COVID-19. Here immunoSEQ multiplex PCR was the method, and the copy in TCRdb shows in-frame clones only, minus some. The repertoire holds 150,000 or so clones, with 70% to 85% as singletons. The sequencing input was peripheral blood. The receptors shown here come from a man in his fifties or sixties with COVID-19, enrolled during active disease. The CDR3 runs from the conserved cysteine through the conserved F or W.

v_call cdr3_aa
TRBV6-5 CASRRTSGVYNEQFF
TRBV7-9 CASSLGTGVYEQYF
TRBV28 CASSWAGTGNNYGYTF
TRBV7-2 CASSLALGQIGELFF
TRBV18 CASSPRTGGELFF
TRBV6-6 CASSYSGGKNTEAFF
TRBV5-4 CASSLAGISLRGTEAFF
TRBV5-1 CASNDQGNYGYTF
TRBV7-2 CASSLEGAARGPYGYTF
TRBV19 CASSIFSGSNQPQHF
TRBV28 CASSLLDRGISSYEQYF
TRBV19 CASSIISGADYGYTF
TRBV19 CASTTSTGPNTEAFF
TRBV29-1 CSVEDLLPGGSYEQYF
TRBV5-1 CASSPGQGPYNEQFF
TRBV3-1/TRBV3-2 CASSQRGLVQQQYF
TRBV7-2 CASSSTGDYGEQYF
TRBV18 CASSRRTGTESNYGYTF
TRBV5-6 CASSPVGGNLNTEAFF
TRBV12-3/TRBV12-4 CAADFGVDTQYF
TRBV5-4 CASSLAETGAYEQYF
TRBV11-2 CASSLGAWSYGYTF
TRBV2 CASSGTRAGAYEQYF
TRBV10-3 CAISEDSNYGYTF
TRBV2 CASRYRVGEKLFF
TRBV7-2 CASSPPPGQGNEQYF
TRBV7-8 CASSLTEVDIFSYGYTF
TRBV7-9 CASSRTSGSFSYNEQFF
TRBV6-5 CASSYRGKYEQYF
TRBV4-2 CASTDRASYSTDTQYF
TRBV28 CASHTVYNSPLHF
TRBV19 CASSILNRGHEQFF
TRBV18 CASSPPGRGNNEQFF
TRBV7-9 CASSLAGSGNYEQYF
TRBV6-5 CASDLGGIYNEQFF
TRBV6-2/TRBV6-3 CASSYDGTRYNEQFF
TRBV6-5 CASTDSVASGNTIYF
TRBV28 CASSLLRGGGVADTQYF
TRBV18 CASSPRSLAGTDTQYF
TRBV6-5 CASRPYTGIYEQYF
TRBV4-2 CASSQTTGQSYNYGYTF
TRBV18 CASSPPGRGPQDTQYF